This T cell receptor (beta chain) emerged from a study of beta chain features in type 1 diabetes. General observations from the study: In type 1 diabetes patients, VDJ junctions had fewer insertions; deletions at these junctions were more frequent. In cDNA sequencing, cells with high TCR expression could be over-represented.

Via CD45RO/CCR7/CD25/CD127/CD95/CD27, cells of the CD4+ naive, central memory, regulatory and stem cell-like memory subsets were sorted. Details on this clone: Its antigen is undetermined.

This CDR3 region has 13 residues. Germline V gene sequence: CDR1 LGHNA, CDR2 YNFKEQ. Losses at the gene ends were 6 bases for V and 7 bases for J; bases not matched to a gene: 7. Sequenced material consisted of expressed TCRB transcripts (all of the isolated RNA was reverse transcribed). About 3.57 million reads per sample on average were obtained from naive, central memory and regulatory T cell samples. Some clones are missing from TCRdb's copy, which holds only in-frame ones; the method was immunoSEQ multiplex PCR. The sample holds more than 350,000 clones, 9.5% to 12% seen once. The sequence derives from a woman under 30 in good health. This chain uses TRBV4-2 with TRBJ1-1; 8 nucleotides match TRBD1. The sample comprised naive CD4+ T cells from blood. The CDR3 coding sequence is TGTGCCAGCAGTGCCTCAGGGGGCCTTGAAGCTTTCTTT. Protein product: CASSASGGLEAFF.